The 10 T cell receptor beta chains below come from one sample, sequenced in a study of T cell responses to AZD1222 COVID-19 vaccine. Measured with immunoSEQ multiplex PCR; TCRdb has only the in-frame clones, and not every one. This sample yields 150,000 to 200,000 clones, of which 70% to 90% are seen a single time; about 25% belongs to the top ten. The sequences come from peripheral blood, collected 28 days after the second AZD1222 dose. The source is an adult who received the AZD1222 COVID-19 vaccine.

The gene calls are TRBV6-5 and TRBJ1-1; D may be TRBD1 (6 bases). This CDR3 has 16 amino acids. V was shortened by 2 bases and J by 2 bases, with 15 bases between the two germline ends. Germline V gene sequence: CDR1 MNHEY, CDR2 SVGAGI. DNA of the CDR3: TGTGCCAGCAGTTACGCGGGGGCCGCCCCTAACACTGAAGCTTTCTTT. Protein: CASSYAGAAPNTEAFF.

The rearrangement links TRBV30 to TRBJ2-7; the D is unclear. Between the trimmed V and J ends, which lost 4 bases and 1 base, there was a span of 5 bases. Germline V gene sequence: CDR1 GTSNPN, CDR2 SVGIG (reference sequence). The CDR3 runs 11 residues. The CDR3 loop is CAWKLSYEQYF. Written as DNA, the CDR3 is TGTGCCTGGAAACTGTCCTACGAGCAGTACTTC.

The CDR3 region is CASSPGGRLTSNEQFF. CDR3 coding DNA: TGTGCCAGCAGCCCAGGGGGACGGCTTACTAGCAATGAGCAGTTCTTC. This chain connects TRBV28 to TRBJ2-1; 7 bases align to TRBD1. This CDR3 has 16 residues. V was pared by 6 bases and J by 6 bases, with 14 bases of the junction left unmatched. The germline V gene has CDR1 MDHEN and CDR2 SYDVKM. Together with reference TRBV28 and TRBJ2-1, the CDR3 gives the full variable domain: DVKVTQSSRYLVKRTGEKVFLECVQDMDHENMFWYRQDPGLGLRLIYFSYDVKMKEKGDIPEGYSVSREKKERFSLILESASTNQTSMYLCASSPGGRLTSNEQFFGPGTRLTVL.

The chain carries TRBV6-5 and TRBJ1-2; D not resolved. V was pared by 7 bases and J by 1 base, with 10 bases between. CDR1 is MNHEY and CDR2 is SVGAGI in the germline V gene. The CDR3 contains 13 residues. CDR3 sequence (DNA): TGTGCCAGCATCTTAAGGGATAACTATGGCTACACCTTC. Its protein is CASILRDNYGYTF.

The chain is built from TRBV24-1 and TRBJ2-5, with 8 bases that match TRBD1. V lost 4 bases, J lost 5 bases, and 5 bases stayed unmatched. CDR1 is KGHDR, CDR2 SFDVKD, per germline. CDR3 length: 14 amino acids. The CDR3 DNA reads TGTGCCACCAGTGAGGGACAGGTCGGCGAGACCCAGTACTTC. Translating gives CATSEGQVGETQYF.

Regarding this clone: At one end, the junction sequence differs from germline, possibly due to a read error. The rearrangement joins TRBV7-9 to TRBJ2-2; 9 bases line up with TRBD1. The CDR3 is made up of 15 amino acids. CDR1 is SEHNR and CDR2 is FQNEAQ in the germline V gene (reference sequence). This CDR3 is CASSLAQGATGELFF. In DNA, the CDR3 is TGTGCCAGCAGCCTAGCACAGGGGGCGACCGGGGAGCTGTTTTTT.

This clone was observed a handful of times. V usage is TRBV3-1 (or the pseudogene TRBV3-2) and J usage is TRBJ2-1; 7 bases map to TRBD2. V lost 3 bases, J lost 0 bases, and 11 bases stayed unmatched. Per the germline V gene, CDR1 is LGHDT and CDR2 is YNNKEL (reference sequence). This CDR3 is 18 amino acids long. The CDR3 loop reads CASSQTGLPLSSYNEQFF. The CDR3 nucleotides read TGTGCCAGCAGCCAGACGGGACTACCCCTGAGCTCCTACAATGAGCAGTTCTTC.

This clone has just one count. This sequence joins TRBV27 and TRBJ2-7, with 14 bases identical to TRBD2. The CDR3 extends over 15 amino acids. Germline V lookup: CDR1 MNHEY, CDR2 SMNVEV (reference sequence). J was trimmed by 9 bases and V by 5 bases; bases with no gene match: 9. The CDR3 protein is CASSPGTSGRDRQYF. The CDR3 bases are TGTGCCAGCAGTCCGGGGACTAGCGGGAGAGACCGGCAGTACTTC.

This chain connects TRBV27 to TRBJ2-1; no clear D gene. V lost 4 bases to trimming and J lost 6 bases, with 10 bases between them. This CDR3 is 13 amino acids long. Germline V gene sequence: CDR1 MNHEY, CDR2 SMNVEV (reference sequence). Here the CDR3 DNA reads TGTGCCAGCAGTTGGAAGTCGGGCAATGAGCAGTTCTTC. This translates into CASSWKSGNEQFF.

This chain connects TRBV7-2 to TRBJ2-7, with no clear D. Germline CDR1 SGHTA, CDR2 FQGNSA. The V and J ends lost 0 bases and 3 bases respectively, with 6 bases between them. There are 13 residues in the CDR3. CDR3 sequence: CASSLASYYEQYF. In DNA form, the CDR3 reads TGTGCCAGCAGCTTAGCGTCTTACTACGAGCAGTACTTC.